These 9 T cell receptor beta chains came from one sample sequenced in a study of blood T cell repertoires in COVID-19. Clones were sequenced by immunoSEQ multiplex PCR, and TCRdb holds only the in-frame ones, with some missing. The sample consists of a few hundred thousand clones, roughly 90% of them appearing once. The source material was PBMCs or T cells enriched from blood (not recorded which). Source of these receptors: a woman aged 25 to 45 who had recovered from COVID-19.

The V gene is TRBV4-1, the J gene TRBJ1-1, with 7 bases matching TRBD1. V shed 1 base, J shed 5 bases, and the junction held 7 bases outside the gene matches. Germline-derived CDR1 and CDR2 are MGHRA and YSYEKL. CDR3 length equals 15 residues. CDR3 bases: TGCGCCAGCAGCCAAGTGGGGACAGCAGGAACTGAAGCTTTCTTT. Encoded protein: CASSQVGTAGTEAFF.

The chain couples TRBV27 to TRBJ2-1; 8 bases are a match to TRBD2. Germline V gene lookup returns CDR1 MNHEY and CDR2 SMNVEV (reference sequence). The CDR3 runs 17 residues. V dropped 2 bases and J dropped 3; count of bases not matched to a gene: 9. The CDR3 sequence: CASSLLPGAGDYNEQFF. CDR3 coding DNA: TGTGCCAGCAGTTTACTGCCGGGAGCGGGGGACTACAATGAGCAGTTCTTC.

Only one count was recorded for this clone. V is TRBV29-1 and J is TRBJ2-7; TRBD2 matches at 7 bases. Germline V gene data show CDR1 as SQVTM and CDR2 as ANQGSEA. Trimming took 4 bases from V and 2 from J; bases not matched to a gene: 11. The CDR3 extends over 15 amino acids. The CDR3 DNA reads TGCAGCGTTGCAAAAAGGAGCGGGGTTGCCTACGAGCAGTACTTC. This gives the protein CSVAKRSGVAYEQYF.

This chain uses TRBV7-9 with TRBJ1-2; 11 bases match TRBD1. The germline CDR1 and CDR2 sequences are SEHNR and FQNEAQ (reference sequence). Trimming cost V 5 bases and J 7 bases; bases outside gene matches: 9. CDR3 length: 15 residues. The DNA of the CDR3 is TGTGCCAGCAGCGACCCGGACAGGGGGCTTGGTGGCTACACCTTC. It encodes CASSDPDRGLGGYTF.

There are a few counts of this clone. The CDR3 here is CASSGFRDRGLLGYTF. The CDR3 DNA reads as TGTGCCAGCAGCGGCTTCCGGGACAGGGGTCTATTGGGCTACACCTTC. This chain uses TRBV5-4 with TRBJ1-2, with 10 positions matching TRBD1. V was clipped by 4 bases and J by 8 bases; unmatched bases: 14. The CDR3 totals 16 residues. The V gene's germline CDR1 is SGHNT and CDR2 YYREEE (reference sequence).

This chain connects TRBV7-2 to TRBJ1-2, with D uncertain. This CDR3 is built from 13 residues. Germline CDR1 and CDR2: SGHTA and FQGNSA. Deletions cut 1 base from V and 5 bases from J, with 8 bases between. CDR3 protein: CASSLGYRYGYTF. The CDR3 bases are TGTGCCAGCAGCTTAGGGTACAGATATGGCTACACCTTC.

This clone was observed once. The chain is built from TRBV19 and TRBJ2-1, with 14 bases matching TRBD2. J was trimmed by 5 bases and V by 4 bases; bases with no gene match: 10. The CDR3 is made up of 18 amino acids. Germline lookup yields CDR1 LNHDA and CDR2 SQIVND (reference sequence). CDR3 coding DNA: TGTGCCAGTAGTAAGACGACTAGCGGGAGGGTCCCCCACAATGAGCAGTTCTTC. Translation: CASSKTTSGRVPHNEQFF.

The chain couples TRBV10-1 to TRBJ2-1; 9 bases match TRBD2. Trimming at V came to 3 bases and at J to 6 bases, leaving 6 bases not matched to a gene. Germline V gene data show CDR1 as WNHNN and CDR2 as SYGVQD (reference sequence). CDR3 size: 15 residues. CDR3 loop: CASSERGRAPNEQFF. In nucleotides, the CDR3 is TGCGCCAGCAGTGAACGCGGGAGGGCCCCCAATGAGCAGTTCTTC.

V and J are TRBV12-3 or TRBV12-4 and TRBJ1-5; D not resolved. This CDR3 has 13 amino acids. Trimming removed 7 bases from V and 0 bases from J, with 7 bases in between. CDR3 sequence (DNA): TGTGCCAGCACCGACTATAGCAATCAGCCCCAGCATTTT. The encoded protein is CASTDYSNQPQHF.